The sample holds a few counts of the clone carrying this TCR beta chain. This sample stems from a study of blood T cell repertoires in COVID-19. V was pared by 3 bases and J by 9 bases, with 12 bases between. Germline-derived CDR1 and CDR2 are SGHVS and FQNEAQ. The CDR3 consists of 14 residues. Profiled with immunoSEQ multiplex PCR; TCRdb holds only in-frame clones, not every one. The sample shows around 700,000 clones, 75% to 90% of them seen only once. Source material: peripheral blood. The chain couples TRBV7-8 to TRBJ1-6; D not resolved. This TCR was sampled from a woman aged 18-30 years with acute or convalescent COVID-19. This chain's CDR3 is CASSFVQTSSPLHF. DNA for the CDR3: TGTGCCAGCAGCTTTGTTCAGACTTCTTCACCCCTCCACTTT.